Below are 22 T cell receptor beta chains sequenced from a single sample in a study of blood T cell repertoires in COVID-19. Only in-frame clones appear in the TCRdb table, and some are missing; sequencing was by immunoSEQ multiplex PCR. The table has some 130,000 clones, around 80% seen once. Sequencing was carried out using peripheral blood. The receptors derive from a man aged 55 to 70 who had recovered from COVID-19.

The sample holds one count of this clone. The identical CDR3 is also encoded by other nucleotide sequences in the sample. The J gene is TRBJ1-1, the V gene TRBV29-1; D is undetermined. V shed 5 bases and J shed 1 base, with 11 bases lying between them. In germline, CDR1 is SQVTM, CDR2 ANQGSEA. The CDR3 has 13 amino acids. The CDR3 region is CSVPGQTNTEAFF. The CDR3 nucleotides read TGCAGCGTTCCAGGTCAGACGAACACTGAAGCTTTCTTT.

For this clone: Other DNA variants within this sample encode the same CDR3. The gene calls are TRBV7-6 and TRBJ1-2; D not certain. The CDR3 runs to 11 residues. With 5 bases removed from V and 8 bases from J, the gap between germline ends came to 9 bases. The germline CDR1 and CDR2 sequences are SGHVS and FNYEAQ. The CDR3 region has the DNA TGTGCCAGCAGCCGAGGCGGAGGCTACACCTTC. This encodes CASSRGGGYTF. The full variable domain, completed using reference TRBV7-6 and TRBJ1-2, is GAGVSQSPRYKVTKRGQDVALRCDPISGHVSLYWYRQALGQGPEFLTYFNYEAQQDKSGLPNDRFSAERPEGSISTLTIQRTEQRDSAMYRCASSRGGGYTFGSGTRLTVV.

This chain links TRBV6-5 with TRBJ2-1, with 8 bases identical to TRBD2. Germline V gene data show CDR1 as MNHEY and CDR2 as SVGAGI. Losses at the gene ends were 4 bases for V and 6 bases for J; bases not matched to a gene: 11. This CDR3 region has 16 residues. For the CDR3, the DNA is TGTGCCAGCAGTTTGGCCCCAGCGGGAGTTTTCAATGAGCAGTTCTTC. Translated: CASSLAPAGVFNEQFF.

CDR3 sequence reads: CASSVGDRDYEQYF. The CDR3 bases are TGTGCCAGCAGCGTAGGGGACAGGGACTACGAGCAGTACTTC. The V and J genes are TRBV9 and TRBJ2-7, with 9 bases matching TRBD1. CDR1 and CDR2 from the germline V gene are SGDLS and YYNGEE. V was clipped by 0 bases and J by 3 bases; unmatched bases: 1. This CDR3 is built from 14 residues.

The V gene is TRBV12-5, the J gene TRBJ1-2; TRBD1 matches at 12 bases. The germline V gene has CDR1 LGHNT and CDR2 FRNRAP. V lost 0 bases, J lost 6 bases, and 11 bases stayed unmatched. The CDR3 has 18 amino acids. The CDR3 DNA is TGTGCTAGTGGTTTGGTATTAATGGGGACAGGGGGCAGTAATGGCTACACCTTC. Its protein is CASGLVLMGTGGSNGYTF.

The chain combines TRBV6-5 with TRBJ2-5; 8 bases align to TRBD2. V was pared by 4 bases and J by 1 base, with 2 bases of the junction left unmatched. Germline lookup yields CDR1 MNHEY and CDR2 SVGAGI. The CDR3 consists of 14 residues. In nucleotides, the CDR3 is TGTGCCAGCAGTTTAGGACTAGCCCAAGAGACCCAGTACTTC. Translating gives CASSLGLAQETQYF.

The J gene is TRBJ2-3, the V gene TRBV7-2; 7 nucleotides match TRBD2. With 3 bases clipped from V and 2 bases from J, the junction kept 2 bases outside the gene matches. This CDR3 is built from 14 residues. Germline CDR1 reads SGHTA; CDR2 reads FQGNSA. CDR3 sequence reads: CASSLGTTTDTQYF. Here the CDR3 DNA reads TGTGCCAGCAGCTTGGGGACTACCACAGATACGCAGTATTTT.

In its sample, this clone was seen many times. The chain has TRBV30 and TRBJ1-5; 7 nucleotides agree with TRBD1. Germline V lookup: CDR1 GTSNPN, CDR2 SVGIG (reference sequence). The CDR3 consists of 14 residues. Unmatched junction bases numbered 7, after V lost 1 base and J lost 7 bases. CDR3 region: CAWSGRDSDQPQHF. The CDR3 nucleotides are TGTGCCTGGAGTGGCCGGGACAGCGACCAGCCCCAGCATTTT.

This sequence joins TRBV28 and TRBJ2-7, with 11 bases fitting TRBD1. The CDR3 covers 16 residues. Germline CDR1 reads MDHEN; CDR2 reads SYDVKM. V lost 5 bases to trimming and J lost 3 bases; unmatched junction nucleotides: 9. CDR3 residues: CASSAPSGTGGYEQYF. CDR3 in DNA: TGTGCCAGCAGTGCTCCCTCCGGGACAGGGGGCTACGAGCAGTACTTC.

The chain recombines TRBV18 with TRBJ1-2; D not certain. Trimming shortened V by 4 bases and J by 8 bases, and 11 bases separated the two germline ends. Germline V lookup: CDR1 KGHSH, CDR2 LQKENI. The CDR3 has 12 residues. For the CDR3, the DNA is TGTGCCAGCTCACTGAATTCGGAGGGCTACACCTTC. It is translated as CASSLNSEGYTF.

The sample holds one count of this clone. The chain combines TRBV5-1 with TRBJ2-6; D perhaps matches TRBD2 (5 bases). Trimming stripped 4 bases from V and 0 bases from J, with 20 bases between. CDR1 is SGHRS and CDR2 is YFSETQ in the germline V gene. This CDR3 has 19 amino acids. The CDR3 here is CASSASLGLFASGANVLTF. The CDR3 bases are TGCGCCAGCAGCGCGTCCCTAGGACTCTTCGCCTCTGGGGCCAACGTCCTGACTTTC.

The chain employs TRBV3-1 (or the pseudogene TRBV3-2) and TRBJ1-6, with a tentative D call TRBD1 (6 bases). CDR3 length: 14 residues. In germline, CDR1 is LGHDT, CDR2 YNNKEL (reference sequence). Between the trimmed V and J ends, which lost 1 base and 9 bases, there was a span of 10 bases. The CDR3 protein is CASSQAHRASPLHF. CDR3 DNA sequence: TGTGCCAGCAGCCAAGCCCACAGGGCTTCACCCCTCCACTTT.

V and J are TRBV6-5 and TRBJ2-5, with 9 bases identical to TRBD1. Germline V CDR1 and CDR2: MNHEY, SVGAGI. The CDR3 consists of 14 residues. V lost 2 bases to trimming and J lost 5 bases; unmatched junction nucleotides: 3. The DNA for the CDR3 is TGTGCCAGCAGTTACAACAGGGGGCTTGAGACCCAGTACTTC. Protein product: CASSYNRGLETQYF.

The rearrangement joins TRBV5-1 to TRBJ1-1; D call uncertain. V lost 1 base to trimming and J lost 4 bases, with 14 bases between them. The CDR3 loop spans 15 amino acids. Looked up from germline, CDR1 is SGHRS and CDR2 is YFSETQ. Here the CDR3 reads CASSLNGPGPTEAFF. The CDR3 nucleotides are TGCGCCAGCAGCTTGAACGGTCCGGGTCCCACTGAAGCTTTCTTT. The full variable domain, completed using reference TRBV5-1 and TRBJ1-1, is KAGVTQTPRYLIKTRGQQVTLSCSPISGHRSVSWYQQTPGQGLQFLFEYFSETQRNKGNFPGRFSGRQFSNSRSEMNVSTLELGDSALYLCASSLNGPGPTEAFFGQGTRLTVV.

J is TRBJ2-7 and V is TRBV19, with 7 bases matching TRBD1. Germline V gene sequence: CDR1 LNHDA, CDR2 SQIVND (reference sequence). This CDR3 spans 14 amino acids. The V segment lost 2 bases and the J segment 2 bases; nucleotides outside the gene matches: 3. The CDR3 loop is CASSIRRGTYEQYF. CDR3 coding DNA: TGTGCCAGTAGTATACGCAGGGGGACCTACGAGCAGTACTTC.

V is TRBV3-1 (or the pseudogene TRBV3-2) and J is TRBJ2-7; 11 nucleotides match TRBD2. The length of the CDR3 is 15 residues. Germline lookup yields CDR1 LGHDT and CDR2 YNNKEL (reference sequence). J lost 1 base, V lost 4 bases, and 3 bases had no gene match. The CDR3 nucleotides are TGTGCCAGCAGCCTAACTAGCGGGAGTTCCTACGAGCAGTACTTC. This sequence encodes CASSLTSGSSYEQYF.

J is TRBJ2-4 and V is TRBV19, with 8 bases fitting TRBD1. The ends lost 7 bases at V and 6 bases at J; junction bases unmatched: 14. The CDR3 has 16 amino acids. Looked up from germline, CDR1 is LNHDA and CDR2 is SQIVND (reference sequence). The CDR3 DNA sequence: TGTGCCAGTACGGCTATCTTCGACAGGGGCGGAAACATTCAGTACTTC. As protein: CASTAIFDRGGNIQYF. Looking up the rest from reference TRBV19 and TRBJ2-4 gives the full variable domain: DGGITQSPKYLFRKEGQNVTLSCEQNLNHDAMYWYRQDPGQGLRLIYYSQIVNDFQKGDIAEGYSVSREKKESFPLTVTSAQKNPTAFYLCASTAIFDRGGNIQYFGAGTRLSVL.

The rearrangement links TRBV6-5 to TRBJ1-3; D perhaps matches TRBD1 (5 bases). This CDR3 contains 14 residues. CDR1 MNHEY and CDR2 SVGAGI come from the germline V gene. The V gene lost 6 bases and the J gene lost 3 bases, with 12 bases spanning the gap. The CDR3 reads CASSLRGSGNTIYF. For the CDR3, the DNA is TGTGCCAGCAGCCTTCGGGGGAGTGGAAACACCATATATTTT.

The CDR3 DNA reads as TGTGCCAGTAGTCGTGTGTTCCCTAACTATGGCTACACCTTC. This gives the protein CASSRVFPNYGYTF. The gene calls are TRBV19 and TRBJ1-2, with D uncertain. CDR3 length equals 14 residues. Germline CDR1 LNHDA, CDR2 SQIVND (reference sequence). Trimming cost V 5 bases and J 0 bases, with 10 bases left between them.

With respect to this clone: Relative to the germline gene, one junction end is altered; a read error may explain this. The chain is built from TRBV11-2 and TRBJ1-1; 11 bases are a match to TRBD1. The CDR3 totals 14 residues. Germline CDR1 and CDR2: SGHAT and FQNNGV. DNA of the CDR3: TGTGCCAGCAGCCTCCGGGACAGGGGGGCCCCACCGTTATTT. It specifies CASSLRDRGAPPLF.

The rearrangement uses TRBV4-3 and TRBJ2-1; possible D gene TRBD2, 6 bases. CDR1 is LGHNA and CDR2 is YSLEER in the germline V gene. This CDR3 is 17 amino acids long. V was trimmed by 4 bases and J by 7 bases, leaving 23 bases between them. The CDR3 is CASSLTYDTLGRNEQFF. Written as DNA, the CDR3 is TGCGCCAGCAGCCTTACCTACGACACCCTAGGGAGGAATGAGCAGTTCTTC.

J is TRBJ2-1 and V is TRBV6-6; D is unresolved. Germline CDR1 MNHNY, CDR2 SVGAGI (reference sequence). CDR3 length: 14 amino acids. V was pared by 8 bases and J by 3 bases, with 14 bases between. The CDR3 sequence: CASVRGQNYNEQFF. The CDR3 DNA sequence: TGTGCCAGCGTCCGTGGGCAAAACTACAATGAGCAGTTCTTC.